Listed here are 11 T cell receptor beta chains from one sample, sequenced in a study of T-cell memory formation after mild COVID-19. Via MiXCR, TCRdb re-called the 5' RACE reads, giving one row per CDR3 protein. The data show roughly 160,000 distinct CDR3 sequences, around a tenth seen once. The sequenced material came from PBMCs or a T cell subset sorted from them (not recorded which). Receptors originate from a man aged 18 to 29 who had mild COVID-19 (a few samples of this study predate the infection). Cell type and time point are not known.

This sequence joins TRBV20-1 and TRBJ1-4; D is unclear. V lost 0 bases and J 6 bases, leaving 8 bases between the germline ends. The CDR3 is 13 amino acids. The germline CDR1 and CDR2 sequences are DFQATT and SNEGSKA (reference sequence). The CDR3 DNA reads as TGCAGTGCTAGAGATAACGCAGATGAAAAACTGTTTTTT. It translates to CSARDNADEKLFF.

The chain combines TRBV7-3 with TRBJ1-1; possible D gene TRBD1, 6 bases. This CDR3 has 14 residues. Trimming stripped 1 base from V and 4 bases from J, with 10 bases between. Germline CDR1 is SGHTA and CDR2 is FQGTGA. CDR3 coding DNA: TGTGCCAGCAGCTTAAACAGGGTTTCCACTGAAGCTTTCTTT. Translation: CASSLNRVSTEAFF.

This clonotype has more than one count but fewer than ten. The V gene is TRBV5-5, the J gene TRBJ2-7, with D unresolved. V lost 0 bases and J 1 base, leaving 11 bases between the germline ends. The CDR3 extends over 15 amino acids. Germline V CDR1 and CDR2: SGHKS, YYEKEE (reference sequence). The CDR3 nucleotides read TGTGCCAGCAGCTTGGTAGAGGACGGTTCCTACGAGCAGTACGTC. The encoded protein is CASSLVEDGSYEQYV.

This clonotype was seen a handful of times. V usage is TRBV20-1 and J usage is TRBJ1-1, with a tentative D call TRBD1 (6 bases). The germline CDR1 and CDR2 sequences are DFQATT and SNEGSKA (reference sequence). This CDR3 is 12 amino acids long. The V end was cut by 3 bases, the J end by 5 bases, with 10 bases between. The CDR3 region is CSASAGETEAFF. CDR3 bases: TGCAGTGCTAGCGCAGGGGAGACTGAAGCTTTCTTT.

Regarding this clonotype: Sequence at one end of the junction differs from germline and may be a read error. The CDR3 is CASSYQVTQYF. The CDR3 DNA reads as TGTGCCAGCAGTTATCAAGTGACCCAGTACTTC. V and J are TRBV7-9 and TRBJ2-5; D is unclear. The CDR3 runs 11 residues. Germline lookup yields CDR1 SEHNR and CDR2 FQNEAQ (reference sequence).

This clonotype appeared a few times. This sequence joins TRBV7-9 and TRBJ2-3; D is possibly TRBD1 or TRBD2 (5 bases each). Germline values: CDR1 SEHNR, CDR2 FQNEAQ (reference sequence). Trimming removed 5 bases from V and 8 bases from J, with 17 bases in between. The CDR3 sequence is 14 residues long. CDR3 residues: CASSAGTVGATQYF. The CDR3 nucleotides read TGTGCCAGCAGCGCCGGAACAGTCGGGGCTACGCAGTATTTT.

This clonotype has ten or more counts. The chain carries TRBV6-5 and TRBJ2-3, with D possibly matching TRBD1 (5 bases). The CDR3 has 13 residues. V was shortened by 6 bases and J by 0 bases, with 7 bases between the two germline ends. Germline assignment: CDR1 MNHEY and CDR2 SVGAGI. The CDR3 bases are TGTGCCAGCAGACAGGCTAGCACAGATACGCAGTATTTT. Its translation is CASRQASTDTQYF.

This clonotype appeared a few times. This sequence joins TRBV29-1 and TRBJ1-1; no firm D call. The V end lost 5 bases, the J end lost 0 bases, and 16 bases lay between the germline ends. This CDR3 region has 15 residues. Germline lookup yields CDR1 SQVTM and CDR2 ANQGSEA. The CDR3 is CSVSGRFSMNTEAFF. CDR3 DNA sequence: TGCAGCGTTTCCGGGAGGTTCAGCATGAACACTGAAGCTTTCTTT.

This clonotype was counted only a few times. The CDR3: CASTTGEKLFF. CDR3 DNA: TGTGCCAGCACGACAGGGGAAAAACTGTTTTTT. This chain joins TRBV25-1 and TRBJ1-4, with TRBD1 identical over 7 bases. The CDR3 has 11 amino acids. V was pared by 7 bases and J by 8 bases, with 1 base of the junction left unmatched. CDR1 is MGHDK, CDR2 SYGVNS, per germline.

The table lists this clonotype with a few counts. CDR3 DNA sequence: TGTGCCACCAGCAGGGAACTAGCGGGGTACACAGATACGCAGTATTTT. Encoded protein: CATSRELAGYTDTQYF. The genes are TRBV15 and TRBJ2-3, with 10 bases aligning to TRBD2. The V segment lost 3 bases and the J segment 2 bases; nucleotides outside the gene matches: 5. Germline V gene sequence: CDR1 LNHNV, CDR2 YYDKDF (reference sequence). The CDR3 runs 16 residues.

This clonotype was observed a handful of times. The CDR3 is CASTSRQPGGYGYTF. CDR3 bases: TGTGCCAGCACCTCTAGACAGCCTGGAGGCTATGGCTACACCTTC. The chain links TRBV5-5 to TRBJ1-2; possibly TRBD1 for D (5 bases). Germline CDR1 and CDR2: SGHKS and YYEKEE (reference sequence). Trimming removed 6 bases from V and 4 bases from J, with 19 bases in between. The CDR3 spans 15 residues.